This TCR beta chain was captured in a study of CD8 T cells in Susac syndrome. CDR3 length: 15 amino acids. The V end was cut by 3 bases, the J end by 2 bases, with 14 bases between. The V gene's germline CDR1 is SEHNR and CDR2 FQNEAQ (reference sequence). With random hexamers, about 0.5 to 1 ug RNA was reverse transcribed. The TCR beta CDR3 was amplified by immunoSEQ multiplex PCR across 54 Vbeta, 13 Jbeta. MiXCR, run by TCRdb on the immunoSEQ multiplex PCR reads, gives a single entry per CDR3 protein. The repertoire includes hundreds of thousands of distinct CDR3 sequences, around 96% of them detected once, and 0.085% to 0.095% sits in the top ten.

V gene TRBV7-9 combines with J gene TRBJ2-7; D is possibly TRBD1 (6 bases). The specimen was CD4+ T cells from PBMCs. The TCR was taken from a human donor with multiple sclerosis. The DNA of the CDR3 is TGTGCCAGCAGCTTCGGGTCAGGGGCCGCCTACGAGCAGTACTTC. This codes for CASSFGSGAAYEQYF.